This entry lists 7 T cell receptor beta chains sequenced from one sample in a study of blood T cells in healthy people across ages. Using a J-beta primer mix together with a sample-barcoded 5' primer, a second PCR was run for roughly 6 to 12 cycles. Using its own MiXCR run on the 5' RACE reads, TCRdb lists one record per CDR3 protein. The sample has 550,000 to 600,000 distinct CDR3 sequences; 25% to 30% are singletons. The specimen was blood. These TCRs come from a woman in her seventies in good health.

The gene calls are TRBV2 and TRBJ2-7, with D tentatively TRBD1 (5 bases). The end of the DNA aligns better with TRBJ2-5, so the J call may be wrong. CDR3 length: 13 residues. Germline CDR1 is SNHLY and CDR2 is FYNNEI. The CDR3, as DNA: TGTGCCAGCAGTGGGTGGCAGGGCGAGACCCAGTACTTC. Translated, it gives CASSGWQGETQYF.

Only a few counts were recorded for this clonotype. The CDR3 sequence is CASSPRAQYGYTF. Written as DNA, the CDR3 is TGTGCCAGCAGCCCCCGGGCCCAATATGGCTACACCTTC. The chain uses TRBV14 and TRBJ1-2; D gene uncertain. V lost 4 bases and J lost 5, with 11 bases in between. Germline V lookup: CDR1 SGHDN, CDR2 FVKESK. The CDR3 runs 13 residues.

This clonotype appeared a few times. The rearrangement joins TRBV5-6 to TRBJ2-1; D gene ambiguous. The CDR3 extends over 13 amino acids. Trimming took 1 base from V and 4 from J, leaving 6 bases between them. CDR1 is SGHDT and CDR2 is YYEEEE in the germline V gene. CDR3 nucleotides: TGTGCCAGCAGCTTGAAAGTTTACAATGAGCAGTTCTTC. This codes for CASSLKVYNEQFF.

The chain combines TRBV7-9 with TRBJ2-1; the match to TRBD1 covers 10 bases. CDR1 and CDR2 (germline): SEHNR, FQNEAQ (reference sequence). V was clipped by 5 bases and J by 4 bases; unmatched bases: 5. This CDR3 has 15 residues. In nucleotides, the CDR3 is TGTGCCAGCAGCCGGACAGGGGGGAAATACAATGAGCAGTTCTTC. Encoded protein: CASSRTGGKYNEQFF.

The sample holds many counts of this clonotype. This chain connects TRBV29-1 to TRBJ2-1, with 7 bases aligning to TRBD1. Trimming cost V 3 bases and J 1 base; bases outside gene matches: 3. The CDR3 is made up of 14 amino acids. Germline values: CDR1 SQVTM, CDR2 ANQGSEA. The CDR3 sequence: CSVERDRSYNEQFF. CDR3 nucleotide sequence: TGCAGCGTTGAGAGGGACAGATCCTACAATGAGCAGTTCTTC.

CDR3 nucleotide sequence: TGTGCCAGCAGTTACCGGGGACGCACTGAAGCTTTCTTT. Its protein product is CASSYRGRTEAFF. The gene calls are TRBV6-2 or TRBV6-3 and TRBJ1-1; TRBD1 might be the D (5 bases). V was shortened by 2 bases and J by 4 bases, with 8 bases between the two germline ends. This CDR3 region has 13 residues. The germline V gene has CDR1 MNHEY and CDR2 SVGEGT.

The CDR3 DNA sequence: TGCGCCAGCAGCTTGGACGGAATAGGGTACGGCTACACCTTC. Translating it yields CASSLDGIGYGYTF. The genes are TRBV5-1 and TRBJ1-2; D uncertain. The CDR3 has 14 amino acids. Per germline, CDR1 SGHRS and CDR2 YFSETQ. Between the trimmed V and J ends, which lost 0 bases and 8 bases, there was a span of 14 bases.